The entry that follows covers one TCR beta chain sequence. Its antigen remains unidentified. The sample originates from a study of cytomegalovirus exposure and HLA in healthy donors. PCR involved 60 Vbeta and 13 Jbeta primers. The repertoire was sequenced with immunoSEQ multiplex PCR; TCRdb's copy has only in-frame clones and lacks some. This table holds some 130,000 clones, about 70% found once. With 5 bases removed from V and 6 bases from J, the gap between germline ends came to 9 bases. The CDR3 runs to 12 residues. Germline CDR1 reads SGHTA; CDR2 reads FQGNSA. Whole-study results and caveats: There was a cluster of highly shared sequence variants that was likely a sequencing artifact.

Sequenced material: PBMCs. The rearrangement links TRBV7-2 to TRBJ2-3; D unresolved. This clonotype was sampled from a middle-aged man in good health and CMV-seronegative. The CDR3 sequence: CASSAYSDTQYF. The CDR3 nucleotides are TGTGCCAGCAGCGCCTATTCGGATACGCAGTATTTT. The complete variable domain, with remaining parts taken from reference TRBV7-2 and TRBJ2-3, reads GAGVSQSPSNKVTEKGKDVELRCDPISGHTALYWYRQSLGQGLEFLIYFQGNSAPDKSGLPSDRFSAERTGGSVSTLTIQRTQQEDSAVYLCASSAYSDTQYFGPGTRLTVL.